Below, 18 T cell receptor beta chains from the same sample are listed, as sequenced in a study of control samples from healthy donors and cancer patients. TCRdb's table, derived via immunoSEQ multiplex PCR, lists solely in-frame clones and lacks some. The sample has 110,000 or so clones; about nine tenths are singletons. Sequencing used blood. Receptors were obtained from a human donor in good health. The donor label of this sample is uncertain.

The V call is TRBV10-1, the J call TRBJ1-6, with 7 bases identical to TRBD1. The junction had 9 bases not matched to a gene; V was cut back by 8 bases and J by 11 bases. The CDR3 extends over 13 amino acids. The germline CDR1 and CDR2 sequences are WNHNN and SYGVQD (reference sequence). The CDR3, as DNA: TGCGCCAGCGGTGGACAGGAACGCGCACCCCTCCACTTT. It specifies CASGGQERAPLHF.

The rearrangement uses TRBV12-5 and TRBJ2-3; 9 bases match TRBD1. From germline, CDR1 is LGHNT and CDR2 FRNRAP. The CDR3 extends over 15 amino acids. V shed 5 bases and J 0 bases; nucleotides not matched to a gene: 3. CDR3 nucleotide sequence: TGTGCTAGTGGTGCCGGGACAGGGAGCACAGATACGCAGTATTTT. Its translation: CASGAGTGSTDTQYF.

This CDR3 is CASSGDYGLDTQYF. The CDR3 DNA sequence: TGTGCCAGCAGCGGGGACTACGGATTGGATACGCAGTATTTT. This rearrangement joins TRBV3-1 (or the pseudogene TRBV3-2) to TRBJ2-3; 7 nucleotides align to TRBD2. CDR3 length: 14 amino acids. After removal of 5 bases from V and 6 bases from J, the junction contained 8 bases not matched to a gene. Germline CDR1 LGHDT, CDR2 YNNKEL (reference sequence).

The chain couples TRBV6-5 to TRBJ2-5, with unresolved D. V was cut by 7 bases and J by 6 bases, with 9 bases left in between. Germline CDR1 is MNHEY and CDR2 is SVGAGI. The CDR3 spans 11 residues. CDR3 bases: TGTGCCAGCACTAAAGGCCAGACCCAGTACTTC. It translates to CASTKGQTQYF.

This rearrangement joins TRBV6-5 to TRBJ1-2; D is possibly TRBD1 (6 bases). The CDR3 contains 15 residues. Between the trimmed V and J ends, which lost 7 bases and 3 bases, there was a span of 18 bases. Germline-derived CDR1 and CDR2 are MNHEY and SVGAGI. The CDR3 here is CASTPWAGDYYGYTF. CDR3 DNA sequence: TGTGCCAGCACCCCATGGGCAGGGGACTACTATGGCTACACCTTC.

V and J are TRBV5-1 and TRBJ1-2, with no clear D. The germline V gene has CDR1 SGHRS and CDR2 YFSETQ. V dropped 4 bases and J dropped 1 base, with 8 bases sitting between them. This CDR3 is built from 13 residues. CDR3 sequence reads: CASSAGLNYGYTF. CDR3 DNA sequence: TGCGCCAGCAGCGCGGGCCTTAACTATGGCTACACCTTC.

The chain has TRBV19 and TRBJ1-1; D remains ambiguous. The length of the CDR3 is 14 residues. Germline V CDR1 and CDR2: LNHDA, SQIVND (reference sequence). V was clipped by 5 bases and J by 1 base, with 11 bases between them. The CDR3 region has the DNA TGTGCCAGTAGTTTCGGACGGAGGAACACTGAAGCTTTCTTT. Translating gives CASSFGRRNTEAFF.

This clone was picked up a small number of times. This sequence joins TRBV4-1 and TRBJ1-6; D is unclear. Trimming pared 0 bases from V and 0 bases from J, leaving 12 bases between. Looked up from germline, CDR1 is MGHRA and CDR2 is YSYEKL. The CDR3 runs to 18 residues. The CDR3 DNA sequence: TGCGCCAGCAGCCAAGAGGCCCCTGTGGGCTCCTATAATTCACCCCTCCACTTT. Its translation: CASSQEAPVGSYNSPLHF.

This chain connects TRBV30 to TRBJ1-1, with a possible D match to TRBD1 (6 bases). There are 11 residues in the CDR3. Germline lookup yields CDR1 GTSNPN and CDR2 SVGIG (reference sequence). Trimming removed 7 bases from V and 5 bases from J, with 11 bases in between. The CDR3 loop is CALNQGTEAFF. CDR3 bases: TGTGCCTTGAACCAGGGGACTGAAGCTTTCTTT.

The genes are TRBV4-1 and TRBJ2-7; perhaps TRBD2 as D (6 bases). This CDR3 is built from 17 residues. V was trimmed by 5 bases and J by 3 bases, leaving 23 bases between them. From germline, CDR1 is MGHRA and CDR2 YSYEKL. Written as DNA, the CDR3 is TGCGCCAGCAGCTCTTCCTGGACCCCGGAGGGATTCTACGAGCAGTACTTC. As protein: CASSSSWTPEGFYEQYF.

The count of this clone is one. The rearrangement joins TRBV4-2 to TRBJ1-2, with 8 bases fitting TRBD1. V shed 1 base and J 6 bases; nucleotides not matched to a gene: 10. There are 16 residues in the CDR3. The germline V gene has CDR1 LGHNA and CDR2 YNFKEQ. The CDR3 nucleotides are TGTGCCAGCAGCCAAGGAGGGACAGGCTTGTTTCATGGCTACACCTTC. It yields the protein CASSQGGTGLFHGYTF.

This clone appeared a single time. The V gene is TRBV5-4, the J gene TRBJ2-3; possible D gene TRBD1, 6 bases. Trimming cost V 1 base and J 2 bases, with 11 bases left between them. The CDR3 extends over 15 amino acids. The germline CDR1 and CDR2 sequences are SGHNT and YYREEE (reference sequence). CDR3 coding DNA: TGTGCCAGCAGCTTGCAGGGGAAACCCACAGATACGCAGTATTTT. Encoded protein: CASSLQGKPTDTQYF.

The chain links TRBV30 to TRBJ2-7; D is undetermined. V was clipped by 0 bases and J by 6 bases, with 9 bases between them. Germline lookup yields CDR1 GTSNPN and CDR2 SVGIG (reference sequence). CDR3 length: 12 amino acids. DNA of the CDR3: TGTGCCTGGAGTGTTCGTGGGCTCGAGCAGTACTTC. This encodes CAWSVRGLEQYF.

V and J are TRBV7-2 and TRBJ1-2; D is possibly TRBD1 (5 bases). Germline V CDR1 and CDR2: SGHTA, FQGNSA. The CDR3 has 12 amino acids. Trimming removed 6 bases from V and 5 bases from J, with 10 bases in between. CDR3 protein: CASSPTDYGYTF. As DNA, the CDR3 is TGTGCCAGCAGTCCGACAGATTATGGCTACACCTTC.

This clone was recorded only once. This sequence joins TRBV19 and TRBJ1-4, with TRBD1 as a possible D gene (6 bases). V was clipped by 3 bases and J by 5 bases, with 16 bases between them. The length of the CDR3 is 16 residues. Germline CDR1 reads LNHDA; CDR2 reads SQIVND (reference sequence). CDR3 in DNA: TGTGCCAGTAGTATCGTCCGGAACAGGGTCAATGAAAAACTGTTTTTT. Translated: CASSIVRNRVNEKLFF.

The CDR3 sequence is CAISESSNRDRVSYEQYF. The CDR3 DNA reads TGTGCCATCAGTGAGTCGAGCAACCGGGACAGGGTCTCCTACGAGCAGTACTTC. The V gene is TRBV10-3, the J gene TRBJ2-7; 9 nucleotides line up with TRBD1. With V trimmed by 0 bases and J by 0 bases, 9 bases remained unmatched. From germline, CDR1 is ENHRY and CDR2 SYGVKD. The CDR3 consists of 18 residues.

The V and J genes are TRBV6-1 and TRBJ2-7, with a possible D match to TRBD2 (7 bases). Germline V gene lookup returns CDR1 MNHNS and CDR2 SASEGT. The germline V and J ends were trimmed by 3 bases and 5 bases, with 23 bases remaining between them. There are 17 residues in the CDR3. The CDR3 protein is CASSESFRGAFLHEQYV. For the CDR3, the DNA is TGTGCCAGCAGTGAGTCGTTCCGGGGGGCTTTCCTACACGAGCAGTACGTC.

The J gene is TRBJ1-5, the V gene TRBV28; a possible D gene is TRBD1 (6 bases). Germline V gene sequence: CDR1 MDHEN, CDR2 SYDVKM. This CDR3 region has 15 residues. Trimming took 6 bases from V and 5 from J, leaving 17 bases between them. The CDR3 DNA sequence: TGTGCCAGCAGCCCACTCAACAGGGAGGATCAGCCCCAGCATTTT. It encodes CASSPLNREDQPQHF.